The 23 T cell receptor beta chains in this list originate from one sample, sequenced in a study of cytomegalovirus exposure and HLA in healthy donors. Vbeta (60) and Jbeta (13) primers were used in the PCR. Repertoires were generated with immunoSEQ multiplex PCR, while TCRdb's copy carries only in-frame clones and drops some. The sample has 140,000 to 150,000 clones; around 10% are singletons. Sequenced input: PBMCs. All receptors derive from a male donor in good health and CMV-seronegative.

The rearrangement joins TRBV7-9 to TRBJ2-7; D may be TRBD2 (5 bases). V lost 1 base and J lost 2, with 15 bases in between. The CDR3 length is 16 residues. In germline, CDR1 is SEHNR, CDR2 FQNEAQ (reference sequence). In DNA, the CDR3 is TGTGCCAGCAGCTTAGACCAATACGGGGAGACCTACGAGCAGTACTTC. This encodes CASSLDQYGETYEQYF.

This rearrangement joins TRBV6-1 to TRBJ1-5, with 10 bases matching TRBD1. From germline, CDR1 is MNHNS and CDR2 SASEGT. The V and J ends lost 4 bases and 3 bases, in that order; junction bases with no gene match: 6. CDR3 length equals 16 residues. CDR3 region: CASSGDRGASNQPQHF. The DNA of the CDR3 is TGTGCCAGCAGTGGGGACAGGGGTGCTTCCAATCAGCCCCAGCATTTT.

Only a few counts were recorded for this clone. The V call is TRBV6-1, the J call TRBJ1-2; weak D call: TRBD1 (6 bases). The CDR3 runs 15 residues. Trimming left V 2 bases short and J 2 bases short, with 12 bases between. Germline values: CDR1 MNHNS, CDR2 SASEGT. This CDR3 reads CASSELTGGNYGYTF. The CDR3 DNA is TGTGCCAGCAGTGAACTAACGGGGGGCAACTATGGCTACACCTTC.

This clone was observed a few times. The chain uses TRBV4-2 and TRBJ1-2, with TRBD1 as a possible D gene (5 bases). Germline V gene sequence: CDR1 LGHNA, CDR2 YNFKEQ. V lost 0 bases to trimming and J lost 8 bases, with 13 bases between them. This CDR3 is 14 amino acids long. CDR3 loop: CASSQDLPTGGYTF. The CDR3 nucleotides read TGTGCCAGCAGCCAAGATTTACCAACAGGCGGCTACACCTTC.

V usage is TRBV28 and J usage is TRBJ1-3; 8 nucleotides line up with TRBD1. This CDR3 spans 17 amino acids. Germline V lookup: CDR1 MDHEN, CDR2 SYDVKM. With 3 bases clipped from V and 0 bases from J, the junction kept 7 bases outside the gene matches. Here the CDR3 DNA reads TGTGCCAGCAGTTTGGGGACAGGCCCCTTCTCTGGAAACACCATATATTTT. Its translation: CASSLGTGPFSGNTIYF.

This clone was seen a few times. This sequence joins TRBV27 and TRBJ2-1, with D possibly being TRBD2 (6 bases). The length of the CDR3 is 12 residues. Trimming stripped 2 bases from V and 9 bases from J, with 8 bases between. Germline V gives CDR1 MNHEY, CDR2 SMNVEV (reference sequence). CDR3 coding DNA: TGTGCCAGCAGTTTACAGGGAGGTGAGCAGTTCTTC. Translated, it gives CASSLQGGEQFF.

This clone was counted a few times. V and J are TRBV27 and TRBJ2-5; 9 nucleotides match TRBD1. J gave up 2 bases and V 5 bases, and 9 bases lay outside the gene matches. CDR3 length equals 16 residues. Germline-derived CDR1 and CDR2 are MNHEY and SMNVEV (reference sequence). In DNA form, the CDR3 reads TGTGCCAGCAGTCCCTACCTGGGACAGGGTCAAGAGACCCAGTACTTC. This gives the protein CASSPYLGQGQETQYF.

V usage is TRBV10-3 and J usage is TRBJ1-5, with a possible D match to TRBD1 (6 bases). The CDR3 has 12 residues. Germline V lookup: CDR1 ENHRY, CDR2 SYGVKD. V gave up 5 bases and J gave up 8 bases, with 10 bases separating them. Written as DNA, the CDR3 is TGTGCCATCAGTCAGGGGAAAGAGCCCCAGCATTTT. The encoded protein is CAISQGKEPQHF.

V usage is TRBV9 and J usage is TRBJ1-1; 7 bases map to TRBD1. Germline assignment: CDR1 SGDLS and CDR2 YYNGEE. This CDR3 comprises 13 residues. Trimming took 3 bases from V and 4 from J; bases not matched to a gene: 3. DNA for the CDR3: TGTGCCAGCAGCGAGACAGGGACCACTGAAGCTTTCTTT. This gives the protein CASSETGTTEAFF.

This clone was detected a few times. This sequence joins TRBV5-1 and TRBJ1-2; D may be TRBD1 (5 bases). CDR3 length: 15 amino acids. CDR1 is SGHRS and CDR2 is YFSETQ in the germline V gene. V lost 2 bases and J lost 2, with 13 bases in between. CDR3: CASSLTSQGNYGYTF. CDR3 sequence (DNA): TGCGCCAGCAGCTTAACATCCCAGGGAAACTATGGCTACACCTTC.

The rearrangement joins TRBV19 to TRBJ2-2; maybe TRBD1 (6 bases). V lost 11 bases and J 4 bases, leaving 11 bases between the germline ends. Looked up from germline, CDR1 is LNHDA and CDR2 is SQIVND (reference sequence). The CDR3 totals 12 residues. CDR3 sequence reads: CAARTATGELFF. The CDR3 DNA reads TGTGCCGCCCGGACAGCCACCGGGGAGCTGTTTTTT.

This clone came up a few times. The J gene is TRBJ2-5, the V gene TRBV9; 7 positions match TRBD1. Trimming took 3 bases from V and 4 from J; bases not matched to a gene: 9. This CDR3 comprises 15 residues. The germline CDR1 and CDR2 sequences are SGDLS and YYNGEE. As DNA, the CDR3 is TGTGCCAGCAGCGGACAGGGAAGTCTAGGAGAGACCCAGTACTTC. The encoded protein is CASSGQGSLGETQYF.

This clone was detected only a few times. The CDR3 spells CASSRNSGARDQETQYF. DNA for the CDR3: TGTGCCAGCAGCCGCAATAGCGGGGCGCGTGACCAAGAGACCCAGTACTTC. The J gene is TRBJ2-5, the V gene TRBV4-2, with 8 bases that match TRBD2. The CDR3 is made up of 17 amino acids. Per germline, CDR1 LGHNA and CDR2 YNFKEQ. The J segment lost 0 bases and the V segment lost 4 bases, leaving 10 bases of the junction unmatched.

The V gene is TRBV4-2, the J gene TRBJ2-1; the D is unclear. The germline V gene has CDR1 LGHNA and CDR2 YNFKEQ. CDR3 size: 13 residues. V lost 1 base, J lost 2 bases, and 3 bases lay in between. The CDR3 bases are TGTGCCAGCAGCCAAGTAGCCTACAATGAGCAGTTCTTC. It translates to CASSQVAYNEQFF.

The chain combines TRBV15 with TRBJ1-1; perhaps TRBD1 as D (5 bases). Per the germline V gene, CDR1 is LNHNV and CDR2 is YYDKDF (reference sequence). The CDR3 totals 17 residues. The V gene lost 1 base and the J gene lost 4 bases, with 19 bases spanning the gap. DNA for the CDR3: TGTGCCACCAGCAGAGCGGTGGGGAATTTAAGGGGCACTGAAGCTTTCTTT. Translating it yields CATSRAVGNLRGTEAFF.

The sample holds a few counts of this clone. The V gene is TRBV19, the J gene TRBJ2-7; 13 bases map to TRBD2. The J segment lost 5 bases and the V segment lost 9 bases, leaving 7 bases of the junction unmatched. CDR3 length: 14 amino acids. CDR1 LNHDA and CDR2 SQIVND come from the germline V gene (reference sequence). CDR3 DNA sequence: TGTGCCAGCTCATCAGGACTAGCGGGAGACGAGCAGTACTTC. Its protein product is CASSSGLAGDEQYF.

This chain uses TRBV7-9 with TRBJ2-7; D perhaps matches TRBD2 (5 bases). This CDR3 contains 13 residues. V was clipped by 1 base and J by 6 bases, with 10 bases between them. CDR1 SEHNR and CDR2 FQNEAQ come from the germline V gene (reference sequence). The CDR3 DNA reads TGTGCCAGCAGCTTAGGAGGGCCGGGCGAGCAGTACTTC. This gives the protein CASSLGGPGEQYF. The whole variable domain, filled in from reference TRBV7-9 and TRBJ2-7, reads DTGVSQNPRHKITKRGQNVTFRCDPISEHNRLYWYRQTLGQGPEFLTYFQNEAQLEKSRLLSDRFSAERPKGSFSTLEIQRTEQGDSAMYLCASSLGGPGEQYFGPGTRLTVT.

This sequence joins TRBV4-1 and TRBJ1-6, with D possibly TRBD1 on 5 matching bases. The V end was cut by 0 bases, the J end by 7 bases, with 10 bases between. There are 15 residues in the CDR3. The germline V gene encodes CDR1 MGHRA and CDR2 YSYEKL. CDR3 sequence reads: CASSQDQGDNSPLHF. As DNA, the CDR3 is TGCGCCAGCAGCCAAGACCAGGGCGACAATTCACCCCTCCACTTT.

This clone was detected a few times. The chain couples TRBV10-3 to TRBJ2-5; TRBD1 might be the D (5 bases). Germline loops: CDR1 ENHRY, CDR2 SYGVKD. The CDR3 length is 13 residues. With 7 bases removed from V and 0 bases from J, the gap between germline ends came to 9 bases. The CDR3 sequence is CAIKDRDQETQYF. In DNA, the CDR3 is TGTGCCATCAAAGACAGAGACCAAGAGACCCAGTACTTC.

This chain uses TRBV19 with TRBJ1-1; 7 positions agree with TRBD1. Germline assignment: CDR1 LNHDA and CDR2 SQIVND (reference sequence). With 3 bases clipped from V and 6 bases from J, the junction kept 7 bases outside the gene matches. This CDR3 spans 14 amino acids. In DNA form, the CDR3 reads TGTGCCAGTAGTATCGTCGTTGGGACAGCTGAAGCTTTCTTT. Amino acids: CASSIVVGTAEAFF.

In its sample, this clone was seen a few times. The V call is TRBV9, the J call TRBJ2-2; 10 bases agree with TRBD2. J gave up 4 bases and V 0 bases, and 9 bases lay outside the gene matches. The length of the CDR3 is 18 residues. Germline V gene sequence: CDR1 SGDLS, CDR2 YYNGEE. The CDR3 sequence is CASSVAGAGGPGTGELFF. The DNA of the CDR3 is TGTGCCAGCAGCGTAGCGGGAGCGGGAGGGCCGGGCACCGGGGAGCTGTTTTTT.

This clone was seen only a few times. V usage is TRBV6-1 and J usage is TRBJ2-7; 9 bases match TRBD2. Losses at the gene ends were 3 bases for V and 2 bases for J; bases not matched to a gene: 8. CDR1 is MNHNS, CDR2 SASEGT, per germline. The CDR3 loop spans 16 amino acids. The CDR3 nucleotides are TGTGCCAGCAGTGAGGGGTTAGCGGGAGACACCTACGAGCAGTACTTC. Translation: CASSEGLAGDTYEQYF.

The chain combines TRBV19 with TRBJ2-3, with 8 bases lining up with TRBD2. V lost 7 bases and J lost 0; bases outside the gene matches: 18. This CDR3 is built from 19 residues. CDR1 and CDR2 from the germline V gene are LNHDA and SQIVND (reference sequence). CDR3 bases: TGTGCCAGTACCCCCGTACCCCTTTTTAGCGGGGATAGCACAGATACGCAGTATTTT. Protein sequence: CASTPVPLFSGDSTDTQYF.